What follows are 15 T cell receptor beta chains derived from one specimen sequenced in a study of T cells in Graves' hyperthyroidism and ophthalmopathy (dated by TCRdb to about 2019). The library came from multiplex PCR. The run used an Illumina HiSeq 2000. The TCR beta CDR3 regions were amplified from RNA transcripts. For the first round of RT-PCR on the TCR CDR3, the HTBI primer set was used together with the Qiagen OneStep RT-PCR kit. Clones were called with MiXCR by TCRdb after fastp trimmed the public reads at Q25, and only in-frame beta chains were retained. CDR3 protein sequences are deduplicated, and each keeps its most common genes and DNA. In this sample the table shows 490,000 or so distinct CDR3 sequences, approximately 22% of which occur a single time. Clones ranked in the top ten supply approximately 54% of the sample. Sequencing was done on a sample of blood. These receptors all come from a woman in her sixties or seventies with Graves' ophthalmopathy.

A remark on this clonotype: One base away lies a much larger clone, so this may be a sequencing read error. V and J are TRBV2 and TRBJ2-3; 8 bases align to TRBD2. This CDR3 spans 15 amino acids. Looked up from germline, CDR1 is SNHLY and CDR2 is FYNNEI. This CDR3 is CASSVLAAAVDTRYF. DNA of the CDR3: TGTGCCAGCAGCGTACTAGCGGCCGCGGTAGATACGCGGTATTTT. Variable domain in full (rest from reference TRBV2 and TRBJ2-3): EPEVTQTPSHQVTQMGQEVILRCVPISNHLYFYWYRQILGQKVEFLVSFYNNEISEKSEIFDDQFSVERPDGSNFTLKIRSTKLEDSAMYFCASSVLAAAVDTRYFGPGTRLTVL.

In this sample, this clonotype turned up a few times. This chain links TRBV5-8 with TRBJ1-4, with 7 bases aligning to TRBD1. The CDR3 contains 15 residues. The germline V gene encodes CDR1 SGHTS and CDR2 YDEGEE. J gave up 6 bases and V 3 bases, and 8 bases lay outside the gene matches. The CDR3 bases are TGTGCCAGCAGCTCCACAGGGGCCCCAGATGAAAAACTGTTTTTT. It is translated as CASSSTGAPDEKLFF.

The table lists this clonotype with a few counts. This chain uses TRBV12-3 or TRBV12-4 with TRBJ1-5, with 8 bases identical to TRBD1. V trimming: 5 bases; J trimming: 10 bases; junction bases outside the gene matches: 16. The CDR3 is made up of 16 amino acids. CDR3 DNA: TGTGCCAGCAGTCCTAGGGACAGGTGGGTGGTTGGTCCCCAGCATTTT. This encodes CASSPRDRWVVGPQHF.

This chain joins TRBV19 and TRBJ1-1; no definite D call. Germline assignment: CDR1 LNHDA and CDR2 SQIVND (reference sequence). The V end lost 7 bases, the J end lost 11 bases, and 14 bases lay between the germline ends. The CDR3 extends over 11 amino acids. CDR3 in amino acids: CASTLGIWAFF. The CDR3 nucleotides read TGTGCCAGTACCCTAGGAATTTGGGCTTTCTTT.

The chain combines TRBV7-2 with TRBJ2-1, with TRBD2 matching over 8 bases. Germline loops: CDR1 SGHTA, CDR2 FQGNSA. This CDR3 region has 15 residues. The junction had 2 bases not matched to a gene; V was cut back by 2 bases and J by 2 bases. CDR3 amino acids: CASSLIGGAYNEQFF. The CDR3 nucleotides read TGTGCCAGCAGCTTAATCGGGGGGGCCTACAATGAGCAGTTCTTC. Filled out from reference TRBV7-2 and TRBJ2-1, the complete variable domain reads GAGVSQSPSNKVTEKGKDVELRCDPISGHTALYWYRQSLGQGLEFLIYFQGNSAPDKSGLPSDRFSAERTGGSVSTLTIQRTQQEDSAVYLCASSLIGGAYNEQFFGPGTRLTVL.

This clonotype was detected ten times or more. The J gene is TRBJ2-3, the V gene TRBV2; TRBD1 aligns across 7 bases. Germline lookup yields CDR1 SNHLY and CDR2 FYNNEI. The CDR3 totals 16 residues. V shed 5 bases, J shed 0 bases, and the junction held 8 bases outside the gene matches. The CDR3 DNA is TGTGCCAGCAGTCCCCTCGGGACAGTTAGCACAGATACGCAGTATTTT. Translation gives CASSPLGTVSTDTQYF.

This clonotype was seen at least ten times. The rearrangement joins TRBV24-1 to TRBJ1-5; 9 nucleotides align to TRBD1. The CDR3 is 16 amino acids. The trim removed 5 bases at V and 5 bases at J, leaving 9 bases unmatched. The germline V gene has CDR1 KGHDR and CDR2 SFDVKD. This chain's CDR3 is CATSAGGQGRDQPQHF. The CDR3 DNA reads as TGTGCCACCAGTGCAGGGGGACAGGGTAGGGATCAGCCCCAGCATTTT.

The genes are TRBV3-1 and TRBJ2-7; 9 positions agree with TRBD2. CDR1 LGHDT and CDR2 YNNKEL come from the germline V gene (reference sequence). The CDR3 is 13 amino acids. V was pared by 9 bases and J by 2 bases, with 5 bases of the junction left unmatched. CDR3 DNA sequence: TGTGCCAGTCAGGGACTAGCAGCCTACGAGCAGTACTTC. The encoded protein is CASQGLAAYEQYF.

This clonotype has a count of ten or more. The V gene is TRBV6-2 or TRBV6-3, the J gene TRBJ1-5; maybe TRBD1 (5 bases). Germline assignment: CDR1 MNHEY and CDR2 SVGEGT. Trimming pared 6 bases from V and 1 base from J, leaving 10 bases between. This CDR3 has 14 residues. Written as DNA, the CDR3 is TGTGCCAGCAGCGAGGGACTCAGCAATCAGCCCCAGCATTTT. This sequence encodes CASSEGLSNQPQHF.

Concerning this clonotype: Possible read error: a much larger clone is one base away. In DNA, the CDR3 is TGTGCCAGCACCCGGGACAGTAACACCGTGGAGCTGTTTTTT. Translated, it gives CASTRDSNTVELFF. This chain links TRBV12-3 or TRBV12-4 with TRBJ2-2; TRBD1 aligns across 7 bases. The CDR3 length is 14 residues.

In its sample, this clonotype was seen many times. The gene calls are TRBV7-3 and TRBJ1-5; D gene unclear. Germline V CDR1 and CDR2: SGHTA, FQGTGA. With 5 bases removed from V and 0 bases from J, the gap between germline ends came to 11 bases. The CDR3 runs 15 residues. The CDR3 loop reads CASSPVISSNQPQHF. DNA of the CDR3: TGTGCCAGCAGCCCGGTGATTAGTAGCAATCAGCCCCAGCATTTT. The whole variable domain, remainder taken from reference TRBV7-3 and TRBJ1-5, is GAGVSQTPSNKVTEKGKYVELRCDPISGHTALYWYRQSLGQGPEFLIYFQGTGAADDSGLPNDRFFAVRPEGSVSTLKIQRTERGDSAVYLCASSPVISSNQPQHFGDGTRLSIL.

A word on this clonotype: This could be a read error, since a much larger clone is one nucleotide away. DNA for the CDR3: TGTGCCAGCAGGACAGGGCCCGCCTCCCAGCAGTACTTC. This sequence encodes CASRTGPASQQYF. This chain joins TRBV2 and TRBJ2-7, with 7 bases aligning to TRBD1. V shed 6 bases and J 8 bases; nucleotides not matched to a gene: 10. Germline V gives CDR1 SNHLY, CDR2 FYNNEI. The CDR3 runs 13 residues.

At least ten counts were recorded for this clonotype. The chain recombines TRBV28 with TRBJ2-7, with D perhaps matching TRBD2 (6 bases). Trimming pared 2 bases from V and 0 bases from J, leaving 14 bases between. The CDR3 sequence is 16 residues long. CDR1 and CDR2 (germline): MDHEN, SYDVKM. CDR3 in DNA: TGTGCCAGCAGTTTACCCGTCGGACTAAGCTCCTACGAGCAGTACTTC. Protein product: CASSLPVGLSSYEQYF.

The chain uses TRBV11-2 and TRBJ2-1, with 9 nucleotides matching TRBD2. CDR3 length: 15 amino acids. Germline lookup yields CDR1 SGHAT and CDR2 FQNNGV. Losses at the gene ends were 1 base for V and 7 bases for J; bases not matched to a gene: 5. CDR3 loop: CASSLAPTSGNEQFF. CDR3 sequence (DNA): TGTGCCAGCAGCTTAGCACCGACTAGCGGAAATGAGCAGTTCTTC.

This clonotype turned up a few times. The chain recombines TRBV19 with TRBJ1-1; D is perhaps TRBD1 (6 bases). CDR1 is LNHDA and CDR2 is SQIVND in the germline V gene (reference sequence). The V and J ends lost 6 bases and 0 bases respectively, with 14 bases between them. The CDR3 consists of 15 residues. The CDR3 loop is CASRRQVLMNTEAFF. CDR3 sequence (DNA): TGTGCCAGTAGGCGACAGGTACTAATGAACACTGAAGCTTTCTTT.